The 12 T cell receptor beta chains below were found in one sample sequenced in a study of T cell responses to AZD1222 COVID-19 vaccine (dated by TCRdb to the early 2020s). The time point label, as the study defines it: about 28 days (+/-7) after the second vaccine dose. The library relied on the immunoSEQ multiplex PCR assay. Here the immuneACCESS table is served through TCRdb, limited to in-frame sequences with V and J called. Missing clones are a known gap in these copies; in checked studies unresolved V genes cover under half, and the rest lacks a known reason. The sample includes around 140,000 clones, with approximately 86% observed a single time. The ten largest clones take up around 5.1% of the sample. The input for sequencing was peripheral blood, taken 28 days after the second AZD1222 dose. These receptors were obtained from an adult who received the AZD1222 COVID-19 vaccine.

This clone was found a few times. This chain links TRBV9 with TRBJ2-7, with 7 bases aligning to TRBD2. Trimming removed 0 bases from V and 2 bases from J; junction bases left unmatched: 2. The CDR3 covers 14 residues. Germline assignment: CDR1 SGDLS and CDR2 YYNGEE. The CDR3 protein is CASSVDSGAYEQYF. DNA of the CDR3: TGTGCCAGCAGCGTAGACAGCGGGGCCTACGAGCAGTACTTC.

J is TRBJ2-2 and V is TRBV6-5; possible D gene TRBD2, 5 bases. The V and J ends lost 2 bases and 0 bases respectively, with 10 bases between them. The CDR3 sequence is 16 residues long. CDR1 is MNHEY and CDR2 is SVGAGI in the germline V gene. CDR3 sequence reads: CASSYDTGTNTGELFF. For the CDR3, the DNA is TGTGCCAGCAGTTACGATACGGGGACGAACACCGGGGAGCTGTTTTTT.

V usage is TRBV11-3 and J usage is TRBJ2-1, with 8 bases fitting TRBD2. Germline values: CDR1 SGHNT, CDR2 YENEEA. The CDR3 length is 15 residues. The J segment lost 6 bases and the V segment lost 2 bases, leaving 6 bases of the junction unmatched. The CDR3 here is CASSLLPAGVNEQFF. Written as DNA, the CDR3 is TGTGCCAGCAGCTTATTACCAGCGGGGGTCAATGAGCAGTTCTTC.

The chain links TRBV7-9 to TRBJ1-6, with no clear D. V lost 4 bases, J lost 10 bases, and 11 bases lay in between. The CDR3 runs 13 residues. Looked up from germline, CDR1 is SEHNR and CDR2 is FQNEAQ (reference sequence). The CDR3 coding sequence is TGTGCCAGCAGCTCCTTTGGAGAATCACCCCTCCACTTT. This codes for CASSSFGESPLHF.

The V gene is TRBV7-9, the J gene TRBJ1-1; D is unresolved. The CDR3 extends over 12 amino acids. V gave up 0 bases and J gave up 8 bases, with 7 bases separating them. Germline V gives CDR1 SEHNR, CDR2 FQNEAQ (reference sequence). In DNA, the CDR3 is TGTGCCAGCAGCTTAGCGCGTATAGAAGCTTTCTTT. Amino acid sequence: CASSLARIEAFF.

The chain combines TRBV10-3 with TRBJ2-1, with 9 bases aligning to TRBD2. The J segment lost 7 bases and the V segment lost 4 bases, leaving 14 bases of the junction unmatched. CDR1 is ENHRY and CDR2 is SYGVKD in the germline V gene. The length of the CDR3 is 17 residues. This CDR3 reads CAISAEAGGASGNEQFF. The CDR3 nucleotides are TGTGCCATCAGTGCGGAAGCGGGAGGCGCCTCGGGTAATGAGCAGTTCTTC.

This chain's CDR3 is CASSLDLWDLSDRNYGYTF. In DNA, the CDR3 is TGTGCCAGCAGCTTAGATCTTTGGGACCTAAGCGACAGGAACTATGGCTACACCTTC. J is TRBJ1-2 and V is TRBV11-2, with D possibly being TRBD1 (6 bases). V lost 0 bases, J lost 2 bases, and 22 bases lay in between. The CDR3 is 19 residues long. Germline CDR1 is SGHAT and CDR2 is FQNNGV.

This chain joins TRBV12-5 and TRBJ2-2; D is possibly TRBD2 (5 bases). The CDR3 totals 15 residues. Trimming took off 2 bases at V and 6 bases at J, with 13 bases between the two ends. In germline, CDR1 is LGHNT, CDR2 FRNRAP. In DNA, the CDR3 is TGTGCTAGTGGTTTGTTCGGGATTACGGCCGGGGAGCTGTTTTTT. The encoded protein is CASGLFGITAGELFF.

V usage is TRBV6-5 and J usage is TRBJ2-3, with 8 bases identical to TRBD2. V gave up 6 bases and J gave up 2 bases; unmatched junction bases: 7. Looked up from germline, CDR1 is MNHEY and CDR2 is SVGAGI. The CDR3 contains 15 residues. In DNA, the CDR3 is TGTGCCAGCAGGGTAGCGGGGTGGTCCACAGATACGCAGTATTTT. It is translated as CASRVAGWSTDTQYF.

This clone has only one observation. Here the CDR3 reads CASSRQSTDTQYF. CDR3 nucleotides: TGTGCCAGCAGCCGGCAAAGCACAGATACGCAGTATTTT. The gene calls are TRBV2 and TRBJ2-3; D remains unclear. Deletions cut 6 bases from V and 0 bases from J, with 7 bases between. The length of the CDR3 is 13 residues. Germline CDR1 SNHLY, CDR2 FYNNEI.

The rearrangement links TRBV28 to TRBJ2-1; TRBD2 agrees at 13 bases. V lost 6 bases, J lost 5 bases, and 1 base stayed unmatched. Germline CDR1 is MDHEN and CDR2 is SYDVKM. This CDR3 is built from 14 residues. Here the CDR3 reads CASSGLAGDNEQFF. The CDR3 DNA reads as TGTGCCAGCAGCGGACTAGCGGGGGACAATGAGCAGTTCTTC.

The V and J genes are TRBV29-1 and TRBJ2-3, with TRBD1 identical over 8 bases. This CDR3 has 12 amino acids. J lost 6 bases, V lost 4 bases, and 3 bases had no gene match. Germline V gene lookup returns CDR1 SQVTM and CDR2 ANQGSEA. CDR3 loop: CSVGQGRDTQYF. The CDR3 DNA reads TGCAGCGTTGGACAGGGGAGGGATACGCAGTATTTT.